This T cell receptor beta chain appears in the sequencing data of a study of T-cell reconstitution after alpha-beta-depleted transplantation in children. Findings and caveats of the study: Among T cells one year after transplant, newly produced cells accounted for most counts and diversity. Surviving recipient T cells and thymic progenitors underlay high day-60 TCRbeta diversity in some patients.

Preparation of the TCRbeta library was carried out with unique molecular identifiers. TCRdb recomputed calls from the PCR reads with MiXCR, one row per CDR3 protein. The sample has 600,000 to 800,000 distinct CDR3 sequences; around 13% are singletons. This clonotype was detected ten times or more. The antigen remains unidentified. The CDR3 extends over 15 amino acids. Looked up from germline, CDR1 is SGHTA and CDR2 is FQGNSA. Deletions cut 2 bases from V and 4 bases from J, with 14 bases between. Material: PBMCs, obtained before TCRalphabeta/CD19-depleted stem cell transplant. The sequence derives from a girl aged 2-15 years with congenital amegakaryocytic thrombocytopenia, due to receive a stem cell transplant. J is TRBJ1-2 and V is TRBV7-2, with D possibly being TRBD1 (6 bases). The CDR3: CASSLLTGLGYGYTF. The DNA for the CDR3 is TGTGCCAGCAGCTTACTTACAGGGTTAGGCTATGGCTACACCTTC.